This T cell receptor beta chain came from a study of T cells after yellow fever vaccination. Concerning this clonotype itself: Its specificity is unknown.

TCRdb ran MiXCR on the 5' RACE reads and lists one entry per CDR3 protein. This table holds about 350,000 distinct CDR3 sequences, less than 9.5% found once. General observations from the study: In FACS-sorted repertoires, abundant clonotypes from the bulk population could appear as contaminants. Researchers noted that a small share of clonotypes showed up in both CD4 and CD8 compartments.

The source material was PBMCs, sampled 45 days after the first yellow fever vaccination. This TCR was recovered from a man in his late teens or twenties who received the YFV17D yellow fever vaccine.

The CDR3 here is CASRRTGGEQYF. CDR3 nucleotides: TGTGCCAGTAGAAGGACAGGGGGCGAGCAGTACTTC. V usage is TRBV19 and J usage is TRBJ2-7; 10 positions agree with TRBD1. The V gene end was trimmed by 6 bases and the J gene end by 6 bases; junction bases not matched to a gene: 2. Germline V gene data show CDR1 as LNHDA and CDR2 as SQIVND (reference sequence). CDR3 length equals 12 residues.